This TCR beta chain was retrieved from a study of blood T cell repertoires in COVID-19. In the study overall: In each case, the material was cDNA or gDNA derived from T cells, B-cell-depleted T cells, or PBMCs.

CDR1 KGHSH and CDR2 LQKENI come from the germline V gene. Trimming at V came to 6 bases and at J to 2 bases, leaving 9 bases not matched to a gene. The length of the CDR3 is 15 residues. Profiling relied on immunoSEQ multiplex PCR, and the TCRdb table lists in-frame clones only, not all of them. The sample consists of 250,000 to 350,000 clones, around 89% of them appearing once. The source of this sequence is a woman aged 60-75 years with acute or convalescent COVID-19. V and J are TRBV18 and TRBJ1-2, with 7 nucleotides matching TRBD1. Source material: peripheral blood. The DNA of the CDR3 is TGTGCCAGCTCGCTATCGACAGGGCCCAACTATGGCTACACCTTC. It yields the protein CASSLSTGPNYGYTF.